This T cell receptor beta chain derives from a study of OX40 agonist ivuxolimab in advanced cancers. About the research overall: Aged roughly 23 to 80 with a mean of about 63 years, they were under 85% male.

Study results and caveats: Relatively little clonal expansion, among the lowest observed, appeared in partial responders at 0.1-3.0 mg/kg.

Produced via immunoSEQ multiplex PCR; TCRdb's table is partial and in-frame only. The sample has about 81,000 clones, 85% to 95% seen once. Of note for this clone: Its cognate antigen is unknown.

Germline V gene sequence: CDR1 LGHNT, CDR2 FRNRAP. Trimming took 3 bases from V and 4 from J; bases not matched to a gene: 14. This CDR3 has 18 residues. The receptor was isolated from an adult with an advanced solid tumor such as melanoma, head and neck, liver or kidney cancer. The source material was CD4+ or CD8+ T cells sorted from blood, sampled in a trial of the OX40 agonist ivuxolimab. The chain is built from TRBV12-5 and TRBJ2-1, with 8 bases that match TRBD2. This CDR3 reads CASGFLLPRGGLYNEQFF. The CDR3 bases are TGTGCTAGTGGTTTCCTCCTACCCCGGGGGGGCCTGTACAATGAGCAGTTCTTC.